A single sample is the source of the 16 T cell receptor beta chains below, sequenced in a study of blood T cell repertoires in COVID-19. The table came from immunoSEQ multiplex PCR; TCRdb's copy has only in-frame clones and leaves some out. This table holds about 300,000 clones, about 85% found once. The sequencing sample was made of peripheral blood. The receptors were gathered from a human donor in a cohort sampled during active COVID-19.

This clone was recorded only once. The chain carries TRBV4-3 and TRBJ2-3; 10 bases align to TRBD2. Germline lookup yields CDR1 LGHNA and CDR2 YSLEER. There are 18 residues in the CDR3. With V trimmed by 3 bases and J by 4 bases, 13 bases remained unmatched. CDR3 sequence: CASSQAPSSGSTADTQYF. The CDR3 coding sequence is TGCGCCAGCAGCCAGGCCCCCTCTAGCGGGAGTACCGCAGATACGCAGTATTTT.

The J gene is TRBJ1-6, the V gene TRBV5-6; D remains ambiguous. Germline CDR1 and CDR2: SGHDT and YYEEEE. The CDR3 is made up of 13 amino acids. The germline V and J ends were trimmed by 0 bases and 10 bases, with 8 bases remaining between them. For the CDR3, the DNA is TGTGCCAGCAGCTTGGCGGGTGAATCACCCCTCCACTTT. This codes for CASSLAGESPLHF.

This clone was detected a few times. The rearrangement joins TRBV4-1 to TRBJ1-1; 7 bases map to TRBD1. The germline V gene encodes CDR1 MGHRA and CDR2 YSYEKL. V was clipped by 4 bases and J by 2 bases; unmatched bases: 4. The CDR3 sequence is 14 residues long. CDR3 sequence reads: CASSRQGDNTEAFF. For the CDR3, the DNA is TGCGCCAGCAGCCGACAGGGAGACAACACTGAAGCTTTCTTT.

This chain links TRBV24-1 with TRBJ1-4, with D unresolved. The V end lost 5 bases, the J end lost 0 bases, and 12 bases lay between the germline ends. This CDR3 contains 16 residues. Germline V CDR1 and CDR2: KGHDR, SFDVKD. Here the CDR3 reads CATSVLDGATNEKLFF. Written as DNA, the CDR3 is TGTGCCACCAGTGTCCTGGACGGGGCAACTAATGAAAAACTGTTTTTT.

V and J are TRBV27 and TRBJ1-2; 8 bases are a match to TRBD1. Germline loops: CDR1 MNHEY, CDR2 SMNVEV (reference sequence). After removal of 6 bases from V and 4 bases from J, the junction contained 7 bases not matched to a gene. CDR3 size: 14 residues. The DNA of the CDR3 is TGTGCCAGCAGCCTCGGACAGGGTCTCTATGGCTACACCTTC. Its protein is CASSLGQGLYGYTF.

The V gene is TRBV28, the J gene TRBJ2-7; D might be TRBD2 (5 bases). The length of the CDR3 is 12 residues. Germline CDR1 is MDHEN and CDR2 is SYDVKM. Deletions cut 7 bases from V and 3 bases from J, with 10 bases between. DNA for the CDR3: TGTGCCAGCAACCACCGGGGCTACGAGCAGTACTTC. This sequence encodes CASNHRGYEQYF.

This chain connects TRBV12-1 to TRBJ1-5. TRBV12-1 is tagged as a pseudogene. This CDR3 spans 15 amino acids. CDR3 coding DNA: TGTGCCAGCAGCTTTGTTGTAGGGAGATGTCAGCCCCAGCATTTT. This codes for CASSFVVGRCQPQHF.

CDR3 residues: CASSFSDRDEQYF. In nucleotides, the CDR3 is TGTGCCAGCAGCTTTTCGGACAGGGACGAGCAGTACTTC. The chain combines TRBV5-6 with TRBJ2-7, with TRBD1 matching 8 bases. Germline V gene data show CDR1 as SGHDT and CDR2 as YYEEEE. V trimming: 2 bases; J trimming: 5 bases; junction bases outside the gene matches: 3. CDR3 length: 13 amino acids.

The V and J genes are TRBV14 and TRBJ2-7; D is perhaps TRBD2 (9 bases). V lost 3 bases to trimming and J lost 6 bases, with 24 bases between them. CDR1 and CDR2 from the germline V gene are SGHDN and FVKESK. CDR3 size: 17 residues. The CDR3: CASSHRDRLGLASEQYF. The CDR3 DNA follows: TGTGCCAGCAGCCATCGGGACAGGTTGGGACTAGCTAGCGAGCAGTACTTC. The complete variable domain, with remaining parts taken from reference TRBV14 and TRBJ2-7, reads EAGVTQFPSHSVIEKGQTVTLRCDPISGHDNLYWYRRVMGKEIKFLLHFVKESKQDESGMPNNRFLAERTGGTYSTLKVQPAELEDSGVYFCASSHRDRLGLASEQYFGPGTRLTVT.

The count of this clone is one. V usage is TRBV6-2 or TRBV6-3 and J usage is TRBJ2-5, with a possible D match to TRBD2 (7 bases). Trimming cost V 2 bases and J 0 bases, with 10 bases left between them. Per the germline V gene, CDR1 is MNHEY and CDR2 is SVGEGT. The CDR3 extends over 15 amino acids. The CDR3 region has the DNA TGTGCCAGCAGTTACGCGGGGGCGGACCAAGAGACCCAGTACTTC. Protein product: CASSYAGADQETQYF.

In this sample, this clone turned up a few times. The gene calls are TRBV2 and TRBJ1-2; 9 bases match TRBD1. CDR3 length equals 13 residues. Germline V gene lookup returns CDR1 SNHLY and CDR2 FYNNEI. The junction had 4 bases not matched to a gene; V was cut back by 7 bases and J by 4 bases. The CDR3 coding sequence is TGTGCCAGCACGCCGGGACAGGGCTATGGCTACACCTTC. Its protein product is CASTPGQGYGYTF.

V usage is TRBV18 and J usage is TRBJ1-2; TRBD1 aligns across 7 bases. Germline V CDR1 and CDR2: KGHSH, LQKENI. Unmatched junction bases numbered 8, after V lost 4 bases and J lost 3 bases. This CDR3 has 15 residues. CDR3: CASSLTDRVDYGYTF. The CDR3, as DNA: TGTGCCAGCTCACTGACAGACAGGGTGGACTATGGCTACACCTTC.

The chain recombines TRBV7-7 with TRBJ2-6, with TRBD2 matching 8 bases. The V gene end was trimmed by 8 bases and the J gene end by 0 bases; junction bases not matched to a gene: 6. There are 16 residues in the CDR3. Germline CDR1 reads SSHAT; CDR2 reads FNYEAQ (reference sequence). The CDR3 here is CASAPGGNSGANVLTF. The CDR3 DNA is TGTGCCAGCGCACCGGGAGGGAACTCTGGGGCCAACGTCCTGACTTTC. Variable domain in full (rest from reference TRBV7-7 and TRBJ2-6): GAGVSQSPRYKVTKRGQDVTLRCDPISSHATLYWYQQALGQGPEFLTYFNYEAQPDKSGLPSDRFSAERPEGSISTLTIQRTEQRDSAMYRCASAPGGNSGANVLTFGAGSRLTVL.

The chain couples TRBV5-1 to TRBJ2-3, with a weak D call TRBD2 (5 bases). Germline V CDR1 and CDR2: SGHRS, YFSETQ. V was trimmed by 5 bases and J by 5 bases, leaving 12 bases between them. The CDR3 extends over 13 amino acids. CDR3 nucleotides: TGCGCCAGCAGTCGGGGTTTCGGAGATACGCAGTATTTT. Translating it yields CASSRGFGDTQYF.

The chain has TRBV5-4 and TRBJ2-3; perhaps TRBD2 as D (6 bases). V lost 4 bases, J lost 1 base, and 10 bases lay in between. CDR3 length equals 14 residues. From germline, CDR1 is SGHNT and CDR2 YYREEE (reference sequence). CDR3 sequence (DNA): TGTGCCAGCAGCCGGGAGTTGGGCACAGATACGCAGTATTTT. Translated, it gives CASSRELGTDTQYF.

The chain joins TRBV12-5 to TRBJ2-1; tentative D call: TRBD2 (6 bases). Per germline, CDR1 LGHNT and CDR2 FRNRAP. The CDR3 spans 14 residues. V was trimmed by 6 bases and J by 3 bases, leaving 12 bases between them. In DNA form, the CDR3 reads TGTGCTAGTGGGAGGACTAATTACTACAATGAGCAGTTCTTC. This sequence encodes CASGRTNYYNEQFF.